This TCR beta chain was identified during a study of T-cell memory formation after mild COVID-19. Study-wide results and caveats: CD4+ clones that contracted lay mainly in CM and EM; CD8+ ones lay in EMRA.

With 2 bases clipped from V and 4 bases from J, the junction kept 8 bases outside the gene matches. Germline-derived CDR1 and CDR2 are SGHRS and YFSETQ. The length of the CDR3 is 16 residues. TCRdb fed the 5' RACE reads into MiXCR, producing one record per CDR3 protein. The sample records 350,000 or so distinct CDR3 sequences, 20% to 25% being singletons. Remarks on this clonotype: Its antigen is as yet unknown.

J is TRBJ2-5 and V is TRBV5-1; the match to TRBD2 covers 10 bases. This TCR derives from a man aged 18 to 29 who had mild COVID-19 (a few samples of this study predate the infection). Cell type and time point are not known. The specimen was PBMCs or a T cell subset sorted from them (not recorded which). The chain's CDR3 is CASSFGLADLSETQYF. Written as DNA, the CDR3 is TGCGCCAGCAGCTTCGGACTAGCGGATTTGTCAGAGACCCAGTACTTC.